This T cell receptor beta chain stems from a study of T cell responses to AZD1222 COVID-19 vaccine. The CDR3 covers 17 residues. V dropped 4 bases and J dropped 3 bases, with 19 bases sitting between them. CDR1 is LNHDA, CDR2 SQIVND, per germline (reference sequence). Method: immunoSEQ multiplex PCR; TCRdb's copy keeps in-frame clones and lacks some. The data hold 80,000 to 95,000 clones, with 85% to 90% observed a single time. This material consisted of peripheral blood, taken on day 0 of AZD1222 vaccination. This clonotype originated in an adult in good health. The chain carries TRBV19 and TRBJ1-5, with D perhaps matching TRBD1 (6 bases). The CDR3 loop reads CASSTGILQGYNQPQHF. The CDR3 nucleotides are TGTGCCAGTAGTACCGGAATCCTACAGGGATACAATCAGCCCCAGCATTTT.